The rows below give T cell receptor beta chains drawn from one sample of a study of siplizumab effects on memory and regulatory T cells. Profiling relied on immunoSEQ multiplex PCR, and the TCRdb table lists in-frame clones only, not all of them. The table includes tens of thousands of clones, 95% to 98% detected once. The specimen was naive CD8+ T cells sorted from blood. The receptors originated from a human donor in good health. The CDR3 runs from the conserved cysteine through the conserved F or W. The D gene is left open where the match is weak. Clone size, where shown, is once, few, many, or a class for clones that have expanded.

v_gene	abundance	d_gene	j_gene	CDR3aa	CDR3nt
TRBV4-3	.	TRBD1	TRBJ1-6	CASSQKEQGSNSPLHF	TGCGCCAGCAGCCAAAAAGAACAGGGGTCTAATTCACCCCTCCACTTT
TRBV2	.	TRBD1	TRBJ2-5	CAGNRGIETQYF	TGTGCCGGAAACAGGGGGATTGAGACCCAGTACTTC
TRBV4-3	.	.	TRBJ1-2	CASSPGTETGFTF	TGCGCCAGCAGCCCCGGGACCGAAACGGGGTTCACCTTC
TRBV6-6	.	TRBD1	TRBJ2-7	CASRGRGHYEQYF	TGTGCCAGCAGGGGCAGGGGGCACTACGAGCAGTACTTC
TRBV9	.	.	TRBJ2-3	CASSVGAAVTDTQYF	TGTGCCAGCAGCGTGGGAGCGGCCGTCACAGATACGCAGTATTTT
TRBV7-2	.	TRBD2	TRBJ2-7	CASSQERTSAFTAGQYF	TGTGCCAGCAGTCAAGAACGGACTAGCGCTTTCACCGCGGGGCAGTACTTC
TRBV6-5	.	.	TRBJ2-3	CASSEGLVTDTQYF	TGTGCCAGCAGTGAGGGACTGGTCACAGATACGCAGTATTTT
TRBV27	.	TRBD1	TRBJ2-7	CASSGTEFYEQYF	TGTGCCAGCAGCGGGACAGAATTCTACGAGCAGTACTTC
TRBV7-9	.	.	TRBJ2-5	CASSFVEETQYF	TGTGCCAGCAGCTTCGTGGAAGAGACCCAGTACTTC
TRBV29-1	.	.	TRBJ1-2	CSVDFPEDGYTF	TGCAGCGTTGACTTTCCGGAAGATGGCTACACCTTC
TRBV9	few	TRBD1	TRBJ1-2	CASRTGSNGYTF	TGTGCCAGCAGGACAGGGTCTAATGGCTACACCTTC
TRBV7-8	.	.	TRBJ2-1	CATHGGSYNEQFF	TGTGCCACCCATGGGGGCTCCTACAATGAGCAGTTCTTC
TRBV19	once	TRBD2	TRBJ2-4	CASSIASGGGQNIQYF	TGTGCCAGTAGTATAGCTAGCGGGGGGGGTCAAAACATTCAGTACTTC
TRBV2	.	TRBD2	TRBJ2-7	CASSVGTTSYEQYF	TGTGCCAGCAGTGTCGGGACTACTTCATACGAGCAGTACTTC
TRBV9	.	.	TRBJ2-3	CASSVGVEGTDTQYF	TGTGCCAGCAGCGTAGGGGTAGAGGGCACAGATACGCAGTATTTT
TRBV2	.	TRBD1	TRBJ2-1	CASSEGPGQAHNEQFF	TGTGCCAGCAGTGAAGGTCCGGGACAGGCGCACAATGAGCAGTTCTTC
TRBV6-5	.	TRBD1	TRBJ2-1	CASSFDTGVSDNEQFF	TGTGCCAGCAGTTTCGATACAGGGGTTTCGGACAATGAGCAGTTCTTC
TRBV5-1	.	.	TRBJ2-1	CASNPADPTNEQFF	TGCGCCAGCAACCCAGCGGATCCTACCAATGAGCAGTTCTTC
TRBV29-1	.	.	TRBJ1-5	CRSLADINQPQHF	TGCAGGTCGTTGGCGGATATCAATCAGCCCCAGCATTTT
TRBV9	.	.	TRBJ1-1	CASSPSNMNTEAFF	TGTGCCAGCAGCCCATCAAACATGAACACTGAAGCTTTCTTT
TRBV14	.	.	TRBJ2-1	CASSQESGDWHEQFF	TGTGCCAGCAGCCAAGAATCGGGGGATTGGCATGAGCAGTTCTTC
TRBV4-1	.	.	TRBJ2-5	CASSQVPLAEQETQYF	TGCGCCAGCAGCCAAGTCCCATTAGCGGAACAAGAGACCCAGTACTTC
TRBV15	once	.	TRBJ1-1	CATSSFGGNRPEAFF	TGTGCCACCAGCTCCTTTGGGGGGAACAGACCTGAAGCTTTCTTT
TRBV19	.	.	TRBJ1-1	CATQIGTDTEAFF	TGTGCCACCCAGATCGGGACCGACACTGAAGCTTTCTTT
TRBV14	.	.	TRBJ1-6	CASSPRPVGIRSLHF	TGTGCCAGCAGCCCTAGGCCCGTCGGTATAAGGTCCCTCCACTTT
TRBV13	.	.	TRBJ2-7	CASSGSGGEQYF	TGTGCCAGCTCGGGGTCGGGCGGGGAGCAGTACTTC
TRBV7-9	.	.	TRBJ2-5	CASSSDMRGETQYF	TGTGCCAGCAGCTCGGACATGAGGGGGGAGACCCAGTACTTC
TRBV12-5	.	.	TRBJ2-1	CASGLKENYNEQFF	TGTGCTAGTGGTTTGAAGGAGAACTACAATGAGCAGTTCTTC
TRBV27	once	.	TRBJ2-2	CASSPWGHLRPGELFF	TGTGCCAGCAGTCCCTGGGGGCACCTGAGGCCCGGGGAGCTGTTTTTT
TRBV27	.	TRBD1	TRBJ1-2	CASSFSGGQGGYTF	TGTGCCAGCAGTTTCTCAGGGGGCCAGGGTGGCTACACCTTC
TRBV7-9	.	.	TRBJ2-7	CASSLAETYEQYF	TGTGCCAGCAGCTTAGCCGAAACCTACGAGCAGTACTTC
TRBV10-2	once	.	TRBJ2-7	CASSESIGDLSYEQYF	TGCGCCAGCAGTGAGTCTATCGGGGACTTATCCTACGAGCAGTACTTC
TRBV4-1	.	.	TRBJ1-5	CASSQGRDQPQHF	TGCGCCAGCAGCCAAGGGAGAGATCAGCCCCAGCATTTT
TRBV20-1	.	.	TRBJ1-2	CTAGGYTF	TGCACCGCGGGAGGCTACACCTTC
TRBV9	.	TRBD2	TRBJ2-1	CASSVGSGGYNEQFF	TGTGCCAGCAGCGTAGGTAGCGGGGGCTACAATGAGCAGTTCTTC
TRBV6-5	once	.	TRBJ2-2	CASRYGPSGELFF	TGTGCCAGCAGATACGGTCCCTCCGGGGAGCTGTTTTTT
TRBV29-1	.	.	TRBJ1-4	CSCRDGHNEKLFF	TGCAGCTGCCGGGACGGTCATAATGAAAAACTGTTTTTT
TRBV4-3	once	.	TRBJ2-2	CASSQGRDIGELFF	TGCGCCAGCAGCCAAGGTCGGGATATCGGGGAGCTGTTTTTT
TRBV19	.	TRBD2	TRBJ2-7	CASSEISGTTYEQYF	TGTGCCAGTAGCGAGATAAGCGGGACCACCTACGAGCAGTACTTC
TRBV4-1	.	.	TRBJ1-4	CASSLQRATNEKLFF	TGCGCCAGCAGCCTTCAGCGAGCAACTAATGAAAAACTGTTTTTT
TRBV9	.	.	TRBJ2-3	CASSIVGTSTDTQYF	TGTGCCAGCAGCATCGTGGGGACTAGCACAGATACGCAGTATTTT
TRBV27	few	TRBD1	TRBJ1-6	CASSPSRDRGIYSPLHF	TGTGCCAGCAGTCCTAGCCGGGACAGGGGGATTTATTCACCCCTCCACTTT
TRBV27	.	.	TRBJ2-2	CASSSQGAANTGELFF	TGTGCCAGCAGTTCACAAGGGGCTGCGAACACCGGGGAGCTGTTTTTT
TRBV9	.	TRBD1	TRBJ2-5	CASSVGTGGFEETQYF	TGTGCCAGCAGCGTAGGAACAGGGGGCTTTGAAGAGACCCAGTACTTC
TRBV11-1	.	.	TRBJ2-7	CASSFTTAYEQYF	TGTGCCAGCAGCTTCACCACAGCCTACGAGCAGTACTTC
TRBV4-2	once	.	TRBJ2-5	CASSQEAPNQETQYF	TGTGCCAGCAGCCAAGAAGCTCCCAACCAAGAGACCCAGTACTTC
TRBV7-3	.	.	TRBJ2-3	CASSSAVGGDTQYF	TGTGCCAGCAGCTCCGCCGTGGGAGGAGATACGCAGTATTTT
TRBV5-1	once	TRBD2	TRBJ2-7	CASTISSGGSYEQYF	TGCGCCAGCACCATCTCTAGCGGGGGCTCCTACGAGCAGTACTTC
TRBV13	.	.	TRBJ1-1	CASSSPWTQNTEAFF	TGTGCCAGCAGCTCCCCTTGGACCCAGAACACTGAAGCTTTCTTT
TRBV28	.	.	TRBJ1-3	CASSFTTGNTIYF	TGTGCCAGCAGTTTTACCACAGGAAACACCATATATTTT
TRBV28	.	.	TRBJ2-7	CASCSPIAFGSYEQYF	TGTGCCAGCTGTTCTCCAATAGCGTTCGGCTCCTACGAGCAGTACTTC
TRBV6-1	.	.	TRBJ1-1	CASSAKTWGGEAFF	TGTGCCAGCAGTGCTAAGACCTGGGGGGGTGAAGCTTTCTTT
TRBV4-1	once	.	TRBJ1-3	CASSQVKPSGGNTIYF	TGCGCCAGCAGCCAAGTAAAGCCCAGCGGGGGAAACACCATATATTTT